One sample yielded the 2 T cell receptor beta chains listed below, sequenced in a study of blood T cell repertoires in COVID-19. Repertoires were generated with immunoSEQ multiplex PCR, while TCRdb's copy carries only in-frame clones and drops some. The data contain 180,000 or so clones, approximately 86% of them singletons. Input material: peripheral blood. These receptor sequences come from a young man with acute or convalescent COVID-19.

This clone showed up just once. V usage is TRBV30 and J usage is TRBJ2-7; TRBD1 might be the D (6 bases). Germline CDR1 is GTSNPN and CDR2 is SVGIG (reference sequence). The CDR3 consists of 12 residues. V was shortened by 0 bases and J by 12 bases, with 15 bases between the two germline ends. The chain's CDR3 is CAWSVQAGTSYF. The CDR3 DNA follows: TGTGCCTGGAGTGTACAGGCCGGGACATCGTACTTC.

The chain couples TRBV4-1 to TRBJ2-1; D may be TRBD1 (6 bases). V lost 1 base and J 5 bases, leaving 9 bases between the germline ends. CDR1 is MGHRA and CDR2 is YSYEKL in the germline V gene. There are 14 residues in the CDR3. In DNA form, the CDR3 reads TGCGCCAGCAGCCAAGGAGAGGGGGACAATGAGCAGTTCTTC. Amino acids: CASSQGEGDNEQFF.